The entry below gives a single T cell receptor (beta chain) sequence along with its context. The authors sequenced TCR beta from blood CD8+ and CD4+ T cells. The patients who served as multiple sclerosis controls were treatment-naive and had stable or active relapsing-remitting disease that fulfilled the revised McDonald criteria. The authors negatively isolated CD8+ and CD4+ T cells and FACS-enriched TEMRA cells. The CDR3 is made up of 14 amino acids. Per the germline V gene, CDR1 is DFQATT and CDR2 is SNEGSKA (reference sequence). V gave up 6 bases and J gave up 0 bases, with 12 bases separating them. This sample was taken from a study of CD8 T cells in Susac syndrome. It was with random hexamers that about 0.45 to 1 ug RNA was reverse transcribed. TCRdb reanalysed the immunoSEQ multiplex PCR reads using MiXCR and keeps one entry per CDR3 protein. In the table there are 200,000 or so distinct CDR3 sequences, roughly 96% of which are singletons.

The TCR comes from a human donor with multiple sclerosis. The V and J genes are TRBV20-1 and TRBJ1-5, with a weak D call TRBD1 (6 bases). The sequenced sample was CD4+ T cells from PBMCs. The CDR3 DNA reads TGCAGTGCAGTGGGGGGGCCTAGCAATCAGCCCCAGCATTTT. Residues: CSAVGGPSNQPQHF.